This section outlines one T cell receptor beta chain sequence together with its context. This clone was recorded only once. No cognate antigen has been identified for it. Within one base of it there is no much larger clone, and no base qualities were kept. These data belong to a study of technical replicates of blood from several donors (dated by TCRdb to about 2017). Libraries were built with the immunoSEQ multiplex PCR assay. In TCRdb, the immuneACCESS table is reduced to in-frame sequences with V and J assigned. These tables do not hold every clone; where another copy was compared, an unresolved V gene accounts for under half, and the others remain unexplained. The sample contains 80,000 or so clones, 95% to 98% of them found a single time. Roughly 0.15% of the sample lies in the top ten. The receptor was isolated from a human donor in good health. Sequencing was done on a sample of T cells isolated from PBMCs.

The DNA sequence is as follows: TGCAGCCATAAAGGGGCAGCGACCGGGGAGCTGTTTTTT. Translated, this is CSHKGAATGELFF. The chain links TRBV29-1 with TRBJ2-2; TRBD1 is a weak D gene call, 5 bases matching. The germline V gene gives CDR1 as SQVTM and CDR2 as ANQGSEA. Its CDR3 holds 13 amino acids, cysteine through phenylalanine. Left in the record is the CDR3 DNA by itself, 39 bases read in frame from the first base. V is reduced by 8 bases and J by 5 bases, leaving a spacing of 15 bases between them.